This T cell receptor (beta chain) was sequenced in a study of CD8+ T cells in alopecia areata. Study background: Treatment with tofacitinib (6 to 18 months) was followed by 6 months off drug.

Extraction of RNA preceded its reverse transcription into cDNA, which served as the sequencing template. Data came from immunoSEQ multiplex PCR; TCRdb stores just in-frame clones and leaves some out. The table lists about 150,000 clones, around 47% of them singletons. The trim removed 5 bases at V and 0 bases at J, leaving 3 bases unmatched. From germline, CDR1 is KGHSH and CDR2 LQKENI. This CDR3 is built from 16 residues. This clone was counted between two and nine times. The chain has TRBV18 and TRBJ2-2; 10 nucleotides match TRBD2. The sequenced material came from CD4+ T cells sorted from blood. The TCR sequence derives from a human donor with alopecia areata. CDR3 amino acids: CASSRGLAPNTGELFF. CDR3 nucleotide sequence: TGTGCCAGCTCAAGGGGACTAGCGCCGAACACCGGGGAGCTGTTTTTT.